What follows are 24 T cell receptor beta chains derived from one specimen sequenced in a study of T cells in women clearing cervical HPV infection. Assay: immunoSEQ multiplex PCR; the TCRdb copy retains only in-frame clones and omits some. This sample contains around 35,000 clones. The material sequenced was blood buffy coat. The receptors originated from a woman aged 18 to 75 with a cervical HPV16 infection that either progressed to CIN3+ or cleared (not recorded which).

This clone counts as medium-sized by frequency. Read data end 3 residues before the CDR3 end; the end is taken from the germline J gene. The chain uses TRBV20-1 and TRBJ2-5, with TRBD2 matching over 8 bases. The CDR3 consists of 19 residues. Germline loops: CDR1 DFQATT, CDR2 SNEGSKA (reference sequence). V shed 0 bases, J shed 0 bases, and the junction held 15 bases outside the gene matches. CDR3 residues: CSARDRENLGGGYQETQYF. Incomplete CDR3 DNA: TGCAGTGCTAGAGATCGAGAGAATTTGGGCGGGGGGTACCAAGAGACC.

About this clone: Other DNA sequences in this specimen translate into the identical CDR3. This chain's CDR3 is CASRVIGGETDTAFF. The covered CDR3 bases are TGTGCCAGCCGAGTCATCGGGGGGGAGACAGATACA. V usage is TRBV6-2 or TRBV6-3 and J usage is TRBJ1-1; the D gene is possibly TRBD1 (5 bases). The read ends 3 residues early relative to the CDR3; the germline J gene fills the gap. CDR3 size: 15 residues. The germline gives CDR1 MNHEY, CDR2 SVGEGT.

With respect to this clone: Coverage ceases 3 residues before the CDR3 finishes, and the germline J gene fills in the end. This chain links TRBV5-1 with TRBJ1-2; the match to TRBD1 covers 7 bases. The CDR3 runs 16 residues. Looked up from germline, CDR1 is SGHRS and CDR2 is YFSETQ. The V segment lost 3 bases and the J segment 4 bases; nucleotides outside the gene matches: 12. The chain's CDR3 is CASSYTGAAGSYGYTF. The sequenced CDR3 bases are TGCGCCAGCAGCTATACAGGGGCCGCGGGAAGCTATGGC. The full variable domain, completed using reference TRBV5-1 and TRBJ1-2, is KAGVTQTPRYLIKTRGQQVTLSCSPISGHRSVSWYQQTPGQGLQFLFEYFSETQRNKGNFPGRFSGRQFSNSRSEMNVSTLELGDSALYLCASSYTGAAGSYGYTFGSGTRLTVV.

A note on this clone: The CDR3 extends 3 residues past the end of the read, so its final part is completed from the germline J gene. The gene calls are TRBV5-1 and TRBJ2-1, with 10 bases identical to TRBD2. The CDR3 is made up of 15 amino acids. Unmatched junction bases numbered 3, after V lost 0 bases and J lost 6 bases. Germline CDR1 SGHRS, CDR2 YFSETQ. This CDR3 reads CASSLGLAGVNEQFF. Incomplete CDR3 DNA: TGCGCCAGCAGCTTGGGGCTAGCGGGGGTCAATGAG.

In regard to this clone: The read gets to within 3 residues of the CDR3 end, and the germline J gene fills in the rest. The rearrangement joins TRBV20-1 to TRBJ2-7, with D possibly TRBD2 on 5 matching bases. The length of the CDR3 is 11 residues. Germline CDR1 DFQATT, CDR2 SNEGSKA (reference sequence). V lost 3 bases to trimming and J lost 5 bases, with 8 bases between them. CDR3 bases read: TGCAGTGCTAGTTCGGGGAACGAG. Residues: CSASSGNE. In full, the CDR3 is CSASSGNEQYF.

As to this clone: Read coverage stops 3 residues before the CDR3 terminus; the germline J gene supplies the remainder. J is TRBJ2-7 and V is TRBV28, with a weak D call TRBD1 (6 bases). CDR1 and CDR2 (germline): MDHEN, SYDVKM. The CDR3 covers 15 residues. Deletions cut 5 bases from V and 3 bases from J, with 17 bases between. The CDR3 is CASSATGKFDYEQYF. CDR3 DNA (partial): TGTGCCAGCAGTGCAACAGGGAAGTTTGACTACGAG.

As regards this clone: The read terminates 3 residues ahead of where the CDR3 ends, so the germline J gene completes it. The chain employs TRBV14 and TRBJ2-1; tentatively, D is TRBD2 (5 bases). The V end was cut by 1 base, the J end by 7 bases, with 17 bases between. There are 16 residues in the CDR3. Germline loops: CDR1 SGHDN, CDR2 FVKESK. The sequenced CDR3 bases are TGTGCCAGCAGCCAAGTAGCGTATGCGGGCTATAATGAG. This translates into CASSQVAYAGYNE. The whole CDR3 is CASSQVAYAGYNEQFF.

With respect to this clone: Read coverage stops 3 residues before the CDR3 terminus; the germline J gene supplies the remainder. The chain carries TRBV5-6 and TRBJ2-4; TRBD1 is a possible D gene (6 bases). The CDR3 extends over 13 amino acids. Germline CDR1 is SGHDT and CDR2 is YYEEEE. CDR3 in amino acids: CASSPQGADGQYF. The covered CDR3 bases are TGTGCCAGCAGCCCACAGGGCGCCGATGGT.

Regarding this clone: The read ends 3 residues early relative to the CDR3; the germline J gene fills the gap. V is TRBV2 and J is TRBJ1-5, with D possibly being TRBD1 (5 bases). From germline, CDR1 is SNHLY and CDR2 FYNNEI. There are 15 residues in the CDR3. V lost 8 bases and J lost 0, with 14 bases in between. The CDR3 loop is CASLPDGHSNQPQHF. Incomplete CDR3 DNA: TGTGCCAGCTTACCGGACGGACATAGCAATCAGCCC. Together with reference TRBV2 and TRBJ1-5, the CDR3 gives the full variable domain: EPEVTQTPSHQVTQMGQEVILRCVPISNHLYFYWYRQILGQKVEFLVSFYNNEISEKSEIFDDQFSVERPDGSNFTLKIRSTKLEDSAMYFCASLPDGHSNQPQHFGDGTRLSIL.

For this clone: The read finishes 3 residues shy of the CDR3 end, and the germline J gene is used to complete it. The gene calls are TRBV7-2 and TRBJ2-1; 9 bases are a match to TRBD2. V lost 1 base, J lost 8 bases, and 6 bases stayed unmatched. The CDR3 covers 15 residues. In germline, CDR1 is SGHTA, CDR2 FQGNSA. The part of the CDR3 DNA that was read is TGTGCCAGCAGCTTAGGGCGGGGGGGCCGCGATGAG. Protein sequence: CASSLGRGGRDE. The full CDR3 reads CASSLGRGGRDEQFF.

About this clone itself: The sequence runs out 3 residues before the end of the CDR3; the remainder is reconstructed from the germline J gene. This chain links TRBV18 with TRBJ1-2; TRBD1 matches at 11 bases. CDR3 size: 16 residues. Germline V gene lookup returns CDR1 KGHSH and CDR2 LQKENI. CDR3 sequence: CASSPPGTGGAYDYTF. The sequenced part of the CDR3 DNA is TGTGCCAGCTCACCACCGGGGACAGGGGGAGCCTACGAC. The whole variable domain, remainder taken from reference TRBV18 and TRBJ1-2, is NAGVMQNPRHLVRRRGQEARLRCSPMKGHSHVYWYRQLPEEGLKFMVYLQKENIIDESGMPKERFSAEFPKEGPSILRIQQVVRGDSAAYFCASSPPGTGGAYDYTFGSGTRLTVV.

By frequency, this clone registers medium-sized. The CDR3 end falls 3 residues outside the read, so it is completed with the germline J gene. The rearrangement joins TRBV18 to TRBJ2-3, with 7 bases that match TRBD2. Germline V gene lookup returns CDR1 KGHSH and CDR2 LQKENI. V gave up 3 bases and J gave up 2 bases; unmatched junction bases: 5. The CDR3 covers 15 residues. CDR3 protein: CASSPRDYNTDTQYF. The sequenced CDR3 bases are TGTGCCAGCTCACCCCGGGACTATAACACAGATACG.

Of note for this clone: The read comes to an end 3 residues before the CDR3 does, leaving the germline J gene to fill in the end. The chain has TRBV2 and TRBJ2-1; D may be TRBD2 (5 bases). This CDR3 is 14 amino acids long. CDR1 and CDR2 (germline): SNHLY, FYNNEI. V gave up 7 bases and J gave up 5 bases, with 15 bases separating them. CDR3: CASNPMSGDNEQFF. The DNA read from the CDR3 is TGTGCCAGCAATCCGATGTCCGGGGACAATGAG.

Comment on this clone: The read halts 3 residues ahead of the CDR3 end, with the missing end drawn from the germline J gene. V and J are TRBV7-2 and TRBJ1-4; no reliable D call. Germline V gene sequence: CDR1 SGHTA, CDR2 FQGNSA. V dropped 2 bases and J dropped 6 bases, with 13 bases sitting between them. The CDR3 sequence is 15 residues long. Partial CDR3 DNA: TGTGCCAGCAGCTTATTGGGCGAATTGGATGAAAAA. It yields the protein CASSLLGELDEK. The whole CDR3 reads CASSLLGELDEKLFF.

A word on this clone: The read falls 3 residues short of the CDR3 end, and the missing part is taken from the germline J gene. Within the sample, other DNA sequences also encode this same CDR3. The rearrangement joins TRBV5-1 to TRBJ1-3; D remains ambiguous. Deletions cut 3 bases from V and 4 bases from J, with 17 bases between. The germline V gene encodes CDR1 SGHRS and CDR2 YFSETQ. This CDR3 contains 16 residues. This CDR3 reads CASSSGILANGNTIYF. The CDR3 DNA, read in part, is TGCGCCAGCAGCTCGGGGATCCTAGCGAACGGAAACACC.

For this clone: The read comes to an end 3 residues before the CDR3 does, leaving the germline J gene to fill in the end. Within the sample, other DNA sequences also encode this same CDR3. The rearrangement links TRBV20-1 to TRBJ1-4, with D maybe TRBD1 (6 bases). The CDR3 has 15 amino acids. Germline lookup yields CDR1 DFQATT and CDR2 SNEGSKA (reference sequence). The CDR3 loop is CSASGTPGYGSPLFF. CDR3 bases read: TGCAGTGCTAGCGGGACACCAGGATATGGTTCGCCA.

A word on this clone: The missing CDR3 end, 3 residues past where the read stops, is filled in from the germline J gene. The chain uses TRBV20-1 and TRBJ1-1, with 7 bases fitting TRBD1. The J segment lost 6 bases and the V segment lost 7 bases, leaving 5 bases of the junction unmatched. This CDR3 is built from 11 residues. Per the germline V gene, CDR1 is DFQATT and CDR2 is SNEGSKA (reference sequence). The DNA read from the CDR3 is TGCAGTGGACAGGGTGACCCTGAA. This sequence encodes CSGQGDPE. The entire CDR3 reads CSGQGDPEAFF.

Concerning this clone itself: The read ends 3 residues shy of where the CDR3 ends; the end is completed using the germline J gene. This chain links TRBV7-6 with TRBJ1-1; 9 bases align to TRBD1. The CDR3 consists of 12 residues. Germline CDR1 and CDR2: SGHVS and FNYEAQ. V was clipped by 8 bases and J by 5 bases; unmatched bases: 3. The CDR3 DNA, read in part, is TGTGCCAGCCAAGACAGGGGGACTGAA. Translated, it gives CASQDRGTE. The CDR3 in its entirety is CASQDRGTEAFF.

The CDR3 spells CASPPLTGLDTEAFF. The CDR3 bases that were read are TGTGCCAGCCCTCCCCTGACAGGTCTTGACACTGAA. The V call is TRBV18, the J call TRBJ1-1; possible D gene TRBD1, 6 bases. Read sequence stops 3 residues before the CDR3 end, and the germline J gene provides the missing end. CDR3 length equals 15 residues. Germline V gene data show CDR1 as KGHSH and CDR2 as LQKENI. Trimming took 8 bases from V and 3 from J, leaving 19 bases between them.

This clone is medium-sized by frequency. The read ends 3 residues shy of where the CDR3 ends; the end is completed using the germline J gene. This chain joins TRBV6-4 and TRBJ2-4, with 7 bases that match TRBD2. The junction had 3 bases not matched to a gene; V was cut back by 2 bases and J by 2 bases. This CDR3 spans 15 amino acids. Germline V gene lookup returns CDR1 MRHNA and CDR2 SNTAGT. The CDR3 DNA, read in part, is TGTGCCAGCAGTGACCGGGGACTAACCAAAAACATT. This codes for CASSDRGLTKNI. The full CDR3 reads CASSDRGLTKNIQYF.

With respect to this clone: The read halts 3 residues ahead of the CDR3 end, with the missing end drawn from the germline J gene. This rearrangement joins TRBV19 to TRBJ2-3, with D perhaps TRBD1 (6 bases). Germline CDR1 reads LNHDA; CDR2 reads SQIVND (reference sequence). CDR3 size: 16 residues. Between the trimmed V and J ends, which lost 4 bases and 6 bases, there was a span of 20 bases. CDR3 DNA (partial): TGTGCCAGTAGTAGAACAGGGTACGTTGAAACGGATACG. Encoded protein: CASSRTGYVETDT. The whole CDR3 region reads CASSRTGYVETDTQYF. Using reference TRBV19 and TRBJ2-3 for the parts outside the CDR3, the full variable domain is DGGITQSPKYLFRKEGQNVTLSCEQNLNHDAMYWYRQDPGQGLRLIYYSQIVNDFQKGDIAEGYSVSREKKESFPLTVTSAQKNPTAFYLCASSRTGYVETDTQYFGPGTRLTVL.

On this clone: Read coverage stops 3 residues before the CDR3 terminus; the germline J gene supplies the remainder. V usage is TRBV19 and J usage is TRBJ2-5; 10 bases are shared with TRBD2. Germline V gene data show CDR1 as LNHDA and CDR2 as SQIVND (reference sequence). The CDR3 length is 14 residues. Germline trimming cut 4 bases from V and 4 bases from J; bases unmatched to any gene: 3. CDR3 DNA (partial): TGTGCCAGTAGTACGGGACTAGCGCTAGAGACC. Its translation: CASSTGLALET. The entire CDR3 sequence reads CASSTGLALETQYF. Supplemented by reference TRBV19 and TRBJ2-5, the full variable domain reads DGGITQSPKYLFRKEGQNVTLSCEQNLNHDAMYWYRQDPGQGLRLIYYSQIVNDFQKGDIAEGYSVSREKKESFPLTVTSAQKNPTAFYLCASSTGLALETQYFGPGTRLLVL.

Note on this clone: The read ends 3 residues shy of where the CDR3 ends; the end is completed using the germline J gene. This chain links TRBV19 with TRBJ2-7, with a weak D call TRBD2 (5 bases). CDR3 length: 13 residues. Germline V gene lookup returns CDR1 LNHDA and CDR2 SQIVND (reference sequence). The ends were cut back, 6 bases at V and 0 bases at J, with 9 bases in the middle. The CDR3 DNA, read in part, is TGTGCCAGTAGCGGGGAAAACTCCTACGAG. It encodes CASSGENSYE. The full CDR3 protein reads CASSGENSYEQYF.

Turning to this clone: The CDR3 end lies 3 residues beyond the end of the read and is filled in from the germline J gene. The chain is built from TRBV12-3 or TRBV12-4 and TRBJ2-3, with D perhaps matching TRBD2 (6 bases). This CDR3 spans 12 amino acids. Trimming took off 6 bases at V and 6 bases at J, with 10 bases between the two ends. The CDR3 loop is CASRTLADTQYF. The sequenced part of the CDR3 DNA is TGTGCCAGCAGGACCCTAGCGGATACG.